This T cell receptor beta chain was sequenced during a study of CD8 T cells in ankylosing spondylitis. Study-wide points: Blood of patients with ankylosing spondylitis appeared to be characterized by a TCR beta motif of eight highly homologous variants. Researchers reportedly found disease-linked clones significantly enriched in matched ankylosing spondylitis synovial fluid.

In TCRdb, the 5' RACE reads were re-called with MiXCR into one record per CDR3 protein. The sample holds over 200,000 distinct CDR3 sequences, around 17% seen once. Trimming took 3 bases from V and 3 from J, leaving 14 bases between them. Per the germline V gene, CDR1 is WSHSY and CDR2 is SAAADI. The CDR3 has 15 amino acids. A note on this clonotype: Its specificity is not known.

Sequencing was performed on blood, either unsorted or a sorted T cell fraction (not recorded which). The chain has TRBV10-2 and TRBJ1-1; tentatively, D is TRBD1 (5 bases). The clonotype comes from a male donor with ankylosing spondylitis. CDR3 loop: CASSDSTAIYTEAFF. The CDR3 DNA follows: TGCGCCAGCAGTGACTCGACAGCGATCTACACTGAAGCTTTCTTT.